This T cell receptor beta chain was found in a study of regulatory T cells in long-lasting Graves disease (dated by TCRdb to the early 2020s). Background for the entire study: Persistent Graves' disease was defined as persistently positive TSH receptor autoantibodies together with antithyroid drug treatment for over 5 years. Peripheral blood TCR sequencing and RNA sequencing compared persistent Graves' disease patients with newly diagnosed Graves' disease patients. The study took place in China and was registered as a clinical trial. A total of roughly 33 samples were covered by TCR sequencing, comprising approximately 13 persistent and around 20 newly diagnosed Graves' disease patients. Antithyroid drugs had been taken for approximately 10 years on average by persistent Graves' disease patients in the clinical cohort.

CDR1 is given as LNHDA and CDR2 as SQIVND, both from the germline V gene (reference sequence). V is reduced by 5 bases and J by 1 base, leaving a spacing of 9 bases between them. The CDR3, from cysteine to phenylalanine, totals 14 residues. Here the CDR3 DNA is all that survives: 42 bases in frame from base 1. Overall study outcomes, separate from this receptor: As a limitation, the authors acknowledged that the small sample size may reduce accuracy. Persistent Graves' disease patients showed lower TCR Shannon entropy and fewer highly expanded clones than newly diagnosed patients, suggesting clonal expansion. Preferential use of TRBV28, TRBJ1-2 and TRBJ2-5 was observed in persistent disease, whereas TRBV20-1 and TRBJ2-1 were favored in newly diagnosed disease. The study examined only peripheral blood because the primary lesion, thyroid tissue, could not be accessed. A larger number of public clonotypes was shared among persistent patients (around 2,500) than among newly diagnosed patients (more than 850). Only the TCR beta chain was sequenced and analyzed.

The library was produced with multiplex PCR. Data came from an Illumina HiSeq 4000. CDR3 regions were amplified by Arm-PCR with iRepertoire HTBI primers to construct TCR beta libraries. Before sequencing, the PCR products underwent gel purification. The original methods were these. A total of 62 TRBV and under 15 TRBJ segments were identified across samples and were used for gene usage analysis of CDR3 amino acid clonotypes. COPE and FqMerger were used to merge the filtered high-quality paired reads into contigs. BLAST was used to align contigs to IMGT TRBV, TRBD and TRBJ reference genes, and CDR3 was defined according to IMGT. Any clonotype with a frequency above 0.1% was classified as a highly expanded clone. Repertoire diversity was measured by Shannon entropy, and V-J evenness by the Gini coefficient. A clonotype was considered public if more than one individual shared it. TCRdb reprocessed the public reads (quality trimming at Q25 with fastp, clone calling with MiXCR) and kept in-frame beta chains. Every CDR3 protein is listed once, alongside the most common genes and DNA of its rows. TCRdb, not the original authors, processed these V and J calls. The sample table shows about 290,000 distinct CDR3 sequences, and 20% to 25% are seen once. The ten largest clones represent more than 50% of the sample.

The sample's time point label, in plain terms: persistent/refractory GD, antithyroid drugs over 5 years with positive TRAb. For both TCR sequencing and RNA sequencing, RNA was extracted from PBMCs using TRIzol. Graves' disease was diagnosed according to American Thyroid Association guidelines. Patients for the study were recruited at an endocrinology department in Xi'an, China. Each patient gave 7 to 9.5 milliliters of peripheral blood, collected in an EDTA anticoagulant tube. Ficoll Paque Plus density gradient separation was used to isolate PBMCs, and no further T cell sorting was performed. An Agilent 2100 Bioanalyzer and agarose gel were used to check RNA quality, while a NanoDrop 2000 measured RNA concentration. As to this clonotype: Its antigen is not yet known. No quality values exist for individual bases; no much larger clone is one base distant.

The specimen comprised peripheral blood mononuclear cells (PBMCs), sampled when the disease was refractory, from a patient treated with antithyroid drugs. The chain employs TRBV19 and TRBJ1-5, with no D gene named confidently. The origin of this receptor is a female donor with Graves disease. The sequence in DNA is TGTGCCAGTAGTCCAGTGGGGAGCAATCAGCCCCAGCATTTT. Its protein reads: CASSPVGSNQPQHF. Reference TRBV19 and TRBJ1-5 genes cover what lies past the CDR3, so the full variable domain is DGGITQSPKYLFRKEGQNVTLSCEQNLNHDAMYWYRQDPGQGLRLIYYSQIVNDFQKGDIAEGYSVSREKKESFPLTVTSAQKNPTAFYLCASSPVGSNQPQHFGDGTRLSIL.